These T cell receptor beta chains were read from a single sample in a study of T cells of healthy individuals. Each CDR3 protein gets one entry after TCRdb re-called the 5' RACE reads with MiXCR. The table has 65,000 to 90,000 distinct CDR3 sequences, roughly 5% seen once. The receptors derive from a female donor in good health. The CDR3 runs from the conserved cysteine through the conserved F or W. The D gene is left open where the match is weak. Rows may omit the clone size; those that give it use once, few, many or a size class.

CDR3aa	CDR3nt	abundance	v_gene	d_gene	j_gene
CASSPVTGSETQYF	TGTGCCAGCAGCCCCGTGACAGGGTCTGAGACCCAGTACTTC	-	TRBV11-2	TRBD1	TRBJ2-5
CASSYGGALDTGELFF	TGTGCCAGCAGTTACGGGGGGGCGCTGGACACCGGGGAGCTGTTTTTT	few	TRBV6-2/TRBV6-3	-	TRBJ2-2
CASSLTQGSDTEAFF	TGTGCCAGCAGCCTGACGCAGGGTTCTGACACTGAAGCTTTCTTT	few	TRBV7-2	-	TRBJ1-1
CASSYSRTGANTGELFF	TGTGCCAGCAGTTACTCCCGGACAGGGGCGAACACCGGGGAGCTGTTTTTT	many	TRBV6-6	TRBD1	TRBJ2-2
CASSSQGPGNTIYF	TGTGCCAGCAGCTCACAGGGGCCTGGAAACACCATATATTTT	many	TRBV13	TRBD1	TRBJ1-3
CASSPNNIANPNNEQFF	TGTGCCAGCAGTCCTAACAATATAGCGAACCCAAACAATGAGCAGTTCTTC	many	TRBV6-6	-	TRBJ2-1
CASSVGTSDTQYF	TGCGCCAGCAGCGTAGGGACTTCAGATACGCAGTATTTT	many	TRBV5-1	-	TRBJ2-3
CASRRTDWGTDTQYF	TGTGCCAGCAGGAGGACAGACTGGGGCACAGATACGCAGTATTTT	many	TRBV27	-	TRBJ2-3
CASSLDAAGGTQYF	TGTGCCAGCAGCTTAGATGCCGCAGGGGGGACGCAGTATTTT	-	TRBV7-9	-	TRBJ2-3
CASSQDIGSYGNTIYF	TGCGCCAGCAGCCAAGATATCGGTAGCTATGGAAACACCATATATTTT	few	TRBV4-3	-	TRBJ1-3
CASSLVSGSYNEQFF	TGTGCCAGCAGCTTGGTGAGCGGCTCCTACAATGAGCAGTTCTTC	many	TRBV5-4	-	TRBJ2-1
CASSSTTGAGANVLTF	TGCGCCAGCAGCTCCACCACAGGCGCTGGGGCCAACGTCCTGACTTTC	many	TRBV4-3	-	TRBJ2-6
CASSPTGGGNTEAFF	TGTGCCAGCAGTCCGACAGGGGGCGGTAACACTGAAGCTTTCTTT	-	TRBV27	TRBD1	TRBJ1-1
CASSEMAGAPNQPQHF	TGTGCCAGCAGTGAAATGGCAGGGGCCCCGAATCAGCCCCAGCATTTT	many	TRBV6-1	-	TRBJ1-5
CASGDPGSAFGTQYF	TGTGCCAGCGGGGACCCAGGGTCGGCATTCGGGACCCAGTACTTC	many	TRBV6-1	-	TRBJ2-5
CASTITSGSTHEQYF	TGTGCCAGCACCATCACTAGCGGGAGTACCCACGAGCAGTACTTC	many	TRBV7-2	TRBD2	TRBJ2-7
CASSLVVGTSTDTQYF	TGTGCCAGCAGCTTAGTAGTTGGGACCAGCACAGATACGCAGTATTTT	many	TRBV7-2	-	TRBJ2-3
CASSYDREKLFF	TGTGCCAGCAGTTACGACCGAGAAAAACTGTTTTTT	-	TRBV6-6	-	TRBJ1-4
CSVGDTRYNEQFF	TGCAGCGTTGGGGACACTAGGTACAATGAGCAGTTCTTC	-	TRBV29-1	-	TRBJ2-1
CASSLLQADTQYF	TGTGCCAGCAGTTTATTGCAGGCAGATACGCAGTATTTT	few	TRBV27	-	TRBJ2-3
CASRAASSYEQYF	TGTGCCAGCAGGGCCGCTAGCTCCTACGAGCAGTACTTC	many	TRBV7-2	-	TRBJ2-7
CSARRTSGDLWTNEQFF	TGCAGTGCTAGGAGGACTAGCGGAGACCTATGGACGAATGAGCAGTTCTTC	few	TRBV20-1	TRBD2	TRBJ2-1
CASSSLGEKLFF	TGTGCCAGCAGCTCGTTAGGGGAAAAACTGTTTTTT	-	TRBV7-2	-	TRBJ1-4
CSARKGADNSPLHF	TGCAGTGCTAGAAAGGGGGCGGATAATTCACCCCTCCACTTT	many	TRBV20-1	TRBD1	TRBJ1-6
CASSPDPGTAYGYTF	TGCGCCAGCAGCCCCGACCCAGGGACGGCCTATGGCTACACCTTC	many	TRBV5-1	-	TRBJ1-2
CASSPLVGRWRLRYTDTQYF	TGTGCCAGCAGCCCCCTGGTGGGGAGATGGAGGCTGCGATACACAGATACGCAGTATTTT	-	TRBV7-2	-	TRBJ2-3
CSAPWDFSRYNEQFF	TGCAGTGCCCCCTGGGATTTTAGTCGTTACAATGAGCAGTTCTTC	few	TRBV20-1	-	TRBJ2-1
CASSVVDAGGNTIYF	TGTGCCAGCAGCGTAGTCGATGCAGGCGGAAACACCATATATTTT	many	TRBV9	-	TRBJ1-3
CASSEALARQAYTEAFF	TGTGCCAGCAGTGAAGCGCTTGCCAGACAGGCTTATACTGAAGCTTTCTTT	few	TRBV6-1	-	TRBJ1-1
CASSLGTANYGYTF	TGTGCCAGCAGCTTAGGGACAGCTAACTATGGCTACACCTTC	many	TRBV11-2	-	TRBJ1-2
CTRRERNSPLHF	TGCACCCGAAGAGAGCGAAATTCACCCCTCCACTTT	many	TRBV29-1	-	TRBJ1-6
CASTRGRTWNIQYF	TGTGCCAGCACCAGGGGGAGGACTTGGAACATTCAGTACTTC	many	TRBV2	-	TRBJ2-4
CATSNRIYGYTF	TGTGCCACCTCCAACAGAATCTATGGCTACACCTTC	-	TRBV19	-	TRBJ1-2
CASSLAYYNEQFF	TGTGCCAGCAGCTTAGCGTATTACAATGAGCAGTTCTTC	few	TRBV7-6	-	TRBJ2-1
CIANPLMGPLNYGYTF	TGCATTGCTAACCCCTTGATGGGCCCCTTAAACTATGGCTACACCTTC	once	TRBV20-1	-	TRBJ1-2
CASSAGQASNQPQHF	TGTGCCAGCAGCGCCGGACAGGCTAGCAATCAGCCCCAGCATTTT	-	TRBV9	TRBD1	TRBJ1-5
CASKRQTSTDTQYF	TGTGCCAGCAAGCGGCAGACTAGCACAGATACGCAGTATTTT	many	TRBV5-4	-	TRBJ2-3
CASRRDRGDTQYF	TGTGCCAGCAGACGGGACAGGGGGGATACGCAGTATTTT	-	TRBV7-3	TRBD1	TRBJ2-3
CAISRTAGLAIHEQYF	TGTGCCATCAGCCGGACAGCGGGACTAGCGATCCACGAGCAGTACTTC	many	TRBV10-3	TRBD2	TRBJ2-7
CSASAAGTSYEQYF	TGCAGTGCTAGCGCCGCGGGTACCTCCTACGAGCAGTACTTC	few	TRBV20-1	-	TRBJ2-7
CASSQGYHF	TGTGCCAGCAGCCAGGGTTATCACTTC	many	TRBV7-9	-	TRBJ2-1
CASRLGRYEQYF	TGTGCCAGCAGACTCGGACGGTACGAGCAGTACTTC	few	TRBV7-9	-	TRBJ2-7
CASSQAGTLQETQYF	TGTGCCAGCAGCCAGGCAGGGACGCTCCAAGAGACCCAGTACTTC	many	TRBV3-1	-	TRBJ2-5
CASSPLEPQAGTDTQYF	TGTGCCAGCAGCCCACTGGAGCCTCAAGCCGGCACAGATACGCAGTATTTT	few	TRBV7-2	-	TRBJ2-3
CASPPGSQGDQETQYF	TGCGCCAGCCCGCCCGGTTCGCAAGGGGACCAAGAGACCCAGTACTTC	many	TRBV5-1	-	TRBJ2-5
CASSHSGTSGSSEQYF	TGTGCCAGCAGCCATTCCGGGACTAGCGGGAGTAGCGAGCAGTACTTC	many	TRBV3-1	TRBD2	TRBJ2-7
CASSPLAGVYEQYF	TGCGCCAGCAGCCCTCTAGCGGGCGTTTACGAGCAGTACTTC	many	TRBV4-1	TRBD2	TRBJ2-7
CASSPSWASAYNEQFF	TGCGCCAGCAGCCCATCATGGGCTAGCGCCTACAATGAGCAGTTCTTC	many	TRBV4-3	-	TRBJ2-1
CASSGRTGSGNTIYF	TGTGCCAGCAGTGGCCGGACAGGATCAGGAAACACCATATATTTT	many	TRBV6-6	TRBD1	TRBJ1-3
CASSPGNRLAGDDEQFF	TGCGCCAGCAGCCCCGGCAACAGACTAGCGGGAGACGATGAGCAGTTCTTC	-	TRBV4-3	TRBD2	TRBJ2-1
CSARLRGNTEAFF	TGCAGTGCTAGACTACGGGGGAACACTGAAGCTTTCTTT	-	TRBV20-1	-	TRBJ1-1
CASSFEGGVTDTQYF	TGTGCCAGCAGTTTTGAAGGGGGGGTCACAGATACGCAGTATTTT	many	TRBV12-3/TRBV12-4	-	TRBJ2-3
CASSRNPGQNTDTQYF	TGCGCCAGCAGCCGCAATCCGGGACAGAACACAGATACGCAGTATTTT	many	TRBV5-1	TRBD1	TRBJ2-3
CASSLLWGEGAFF	TGTGCCAGCAGTTTACTGTGGGGGGAGGGAGCTTTCTTT	many	TRBV28	-	TRBJ1-1
CASMAGRGGTQYF	TGTGCCAGCATGGCAGGGCGAGGAGGTACGCAGTATTTT	few	TRBV6-5	-	TRBJ2-3